A selection of T cell receptor beta chains follows, all from one sample in a study of chemoradiotherapy in HPV16-positive cancers. Sequencing was performed with immunoSEQ multiplex PCR; in TCRdb, only in-frame clones are kept and a portion is missing. This sample has 750 to 950 clones; under 90% occur once, and the top ten carry approximately 12%. The specimen comprised tumor tissue, sampled from a patient who underwent chemoradiotherapy. Every receptor here comes from a human donor with HPV-associated anogenital cancer. Each CDR3 is given with its conserved first and last residue. Each record gives: D gene, clone size, J gene, V gene, CDR3 protein, CDR3 DNA. D genes are given only for firm matches. Only part of the rows carry a size: once, few, many, or a class if the clone is expanded.

D: TRBD1; size: NA; J: TRBJ1-4; V: TRBV27; CDR3: CASSSRTGEVEKLFF; DNA: TGTGCCAGCAGTTCAAGGACAGGGGAGGTTGAAAAACTGTTTTTT
D: NA; size: NA; J: TRBJ2-3; V: TRBV19; CDR3: CASSPLGGTDTQYF; DNA: TGTGCCAGTAGCCCCCTTGGAGGCACAGATACGCAGTATTTT
D: NA; size: once; J: TRBJ2-7; V: TRBV11-2; CDR3: CASSLDGWVLPYEQYF; DNA: TGTGCCAGCAGCCTAGATGGGTGGGTTCTTCCTTACGAGCAGTACTTC
D: TRBD1; size: NA; J: TRBJ1-4; V: TRBV2; CDR3: CASRDGTGANEKLFF; DNA: TGTGCCAGCAGGGACGGGACAGGGGCTAATGAAAAACTGTTTTTT
D: NA; size: NA; J: TRBJ2-7; V: TRBV21-1; CDR3: CASSSPGGTRTAYF; DNA: TGTGCCAGCAGCTCCCCGGGAGGGACAAGGACTGCGTACTTC
D: NA; size: NA; J: TRBJ2-1; V: TRBV5-1; CDR3: CASSAGSGRYNEQFF; DNA: TGCGCCAGCAGCGCCGGCTCAGGGCGCTACAATGAGCAGTTCTTC
D: TRBD1; size: NA; J: TRBJ2-2; V: TRBV6-6; CDR3: CASRPTGVTGELFF; DNA: TGTGCCAGCAGACCGACAGGGGTTACCGGGGAGCTGTTTTTT
D: NA; size: NA; J: TRBJ2-1; V: TRBV20-1; CDR3: CSAWDYNEQFF; DNA: TGCAGTGCTTGGGATTACAATGAGCAGTTCTTC
D: NA; size: NA; J: TRBJ1-6; V: TRBV27; CDR3: CATALGHSYNSPLHF; DNA: TGTGCCACAGCCCTGGGGCACTCGTATAATTCACCCCTCCACTTT
D: NA; size: NA; J: TRBJ2-5; V: TRBV5-8; CDR3: CASSLAFGETQYF; DNA: TGTGCCAGCAGCTTGGCCTTCGGAGAGACCCAGTACTTC